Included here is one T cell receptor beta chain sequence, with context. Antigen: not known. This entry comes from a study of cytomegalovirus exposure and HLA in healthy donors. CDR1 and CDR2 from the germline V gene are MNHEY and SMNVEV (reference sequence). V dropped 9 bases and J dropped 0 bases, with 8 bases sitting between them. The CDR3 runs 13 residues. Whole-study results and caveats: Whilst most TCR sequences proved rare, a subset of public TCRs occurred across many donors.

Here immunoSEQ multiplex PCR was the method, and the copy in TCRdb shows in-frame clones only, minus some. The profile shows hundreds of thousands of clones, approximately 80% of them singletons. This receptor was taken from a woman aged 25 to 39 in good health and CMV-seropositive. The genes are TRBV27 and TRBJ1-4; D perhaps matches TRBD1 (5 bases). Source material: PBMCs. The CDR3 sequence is CARGRATNEKLFF. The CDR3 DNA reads TGTGCCAGGGGGCGTGCAACTAATGAAAAACTGTTTTTT.